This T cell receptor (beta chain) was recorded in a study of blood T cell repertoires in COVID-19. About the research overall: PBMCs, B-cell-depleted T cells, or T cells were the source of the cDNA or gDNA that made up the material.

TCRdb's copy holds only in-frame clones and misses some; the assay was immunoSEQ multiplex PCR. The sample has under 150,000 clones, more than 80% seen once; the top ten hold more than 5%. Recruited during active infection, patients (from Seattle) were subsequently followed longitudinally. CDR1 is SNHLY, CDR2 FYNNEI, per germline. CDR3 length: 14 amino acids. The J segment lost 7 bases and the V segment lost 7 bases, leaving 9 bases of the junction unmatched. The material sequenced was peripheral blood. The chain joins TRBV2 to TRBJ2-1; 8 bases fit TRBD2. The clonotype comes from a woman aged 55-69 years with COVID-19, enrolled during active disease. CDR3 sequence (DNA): TGTGCCAGCAAGCGACTAGCGAGTCGTAATGAGCAGTTCTTC. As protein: CASKRLASRNEQFF.